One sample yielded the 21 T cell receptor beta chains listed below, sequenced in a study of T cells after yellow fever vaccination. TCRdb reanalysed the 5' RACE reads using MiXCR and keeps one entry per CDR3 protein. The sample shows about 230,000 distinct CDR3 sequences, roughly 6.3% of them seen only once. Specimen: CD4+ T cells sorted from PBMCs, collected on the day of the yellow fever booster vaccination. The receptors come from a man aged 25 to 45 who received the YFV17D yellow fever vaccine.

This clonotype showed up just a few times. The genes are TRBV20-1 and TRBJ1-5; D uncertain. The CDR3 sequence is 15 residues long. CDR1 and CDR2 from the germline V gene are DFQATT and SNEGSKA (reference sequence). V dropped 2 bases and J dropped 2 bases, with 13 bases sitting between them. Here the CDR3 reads CSARSTEFGNQPQHF. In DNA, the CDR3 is TGCAGTGCTAGAAGTACAGAGTTCGGCAATCAGCCCCAGCATTTT.

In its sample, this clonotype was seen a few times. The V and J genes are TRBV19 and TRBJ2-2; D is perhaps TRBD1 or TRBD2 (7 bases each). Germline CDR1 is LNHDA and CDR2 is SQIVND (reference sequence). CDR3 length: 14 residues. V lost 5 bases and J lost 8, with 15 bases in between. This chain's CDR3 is CASSQGDYIGELFF. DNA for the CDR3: TGTGCCAGTAGTCAGGGGGACTATATAGGGGAGCTGTTTTTT.

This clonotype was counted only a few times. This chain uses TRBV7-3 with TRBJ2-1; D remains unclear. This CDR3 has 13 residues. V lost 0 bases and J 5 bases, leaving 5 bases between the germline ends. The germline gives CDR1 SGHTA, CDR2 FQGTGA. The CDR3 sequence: CASSLTADNEQFF. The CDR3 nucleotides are TGTGCCAGCAGCTTAACTGCAGACAATGAGCAGTTCTTC.

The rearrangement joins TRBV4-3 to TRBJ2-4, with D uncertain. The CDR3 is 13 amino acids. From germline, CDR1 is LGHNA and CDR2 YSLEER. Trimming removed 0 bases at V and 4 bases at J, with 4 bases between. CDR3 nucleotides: TGCGCCAGCAGCCAAGATTTAAAAAACATTCAGTACTTC. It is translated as CASSQDLKNIQYF.

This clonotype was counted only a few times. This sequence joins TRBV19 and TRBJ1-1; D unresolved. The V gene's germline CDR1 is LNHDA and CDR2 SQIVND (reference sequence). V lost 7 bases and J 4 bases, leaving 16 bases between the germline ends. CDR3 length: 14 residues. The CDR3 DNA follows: TGTGCCAGTACCATCGGGCCCATCCCCACTGAAGCTTTCTTT. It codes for CASTIGPIPTEAFF.

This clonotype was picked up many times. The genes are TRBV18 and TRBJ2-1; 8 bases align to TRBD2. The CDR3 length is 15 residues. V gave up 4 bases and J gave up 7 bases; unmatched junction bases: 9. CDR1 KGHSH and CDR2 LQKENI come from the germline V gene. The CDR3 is CASSLFSGGENEQFF. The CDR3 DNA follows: TGTGCCAGCTCACTTTTTTCGGGAGGGGAGAATGAGCAGTTCTTC.

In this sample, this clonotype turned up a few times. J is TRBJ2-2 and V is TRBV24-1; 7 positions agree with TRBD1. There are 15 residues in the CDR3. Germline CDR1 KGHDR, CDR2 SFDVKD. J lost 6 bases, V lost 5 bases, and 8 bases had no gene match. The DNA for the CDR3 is TGTGCCACCAGTGCCGCGACAGGGTCTGCCGGGGAGCTGTTTTTT. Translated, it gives CATSAATGSAGELFF.

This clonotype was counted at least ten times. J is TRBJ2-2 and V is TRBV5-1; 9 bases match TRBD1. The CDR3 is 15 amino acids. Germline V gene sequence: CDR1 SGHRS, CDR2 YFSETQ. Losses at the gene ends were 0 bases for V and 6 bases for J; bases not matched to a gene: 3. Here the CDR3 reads CASSLDRGQAGELFF. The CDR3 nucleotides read TGCGCCAGCAGCTTGGACAGGGGGCAGGCCGGGGAGCTGTTTTTT.

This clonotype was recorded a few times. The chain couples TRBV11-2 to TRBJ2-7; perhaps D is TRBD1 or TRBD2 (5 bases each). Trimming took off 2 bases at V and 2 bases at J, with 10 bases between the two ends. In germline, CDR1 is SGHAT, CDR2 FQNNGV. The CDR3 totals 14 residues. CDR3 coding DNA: TGTGCCAGCAGCTTACAGGGACCAACCTACGAGCAGTACTTC. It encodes CASSLQGPTYEQYF.

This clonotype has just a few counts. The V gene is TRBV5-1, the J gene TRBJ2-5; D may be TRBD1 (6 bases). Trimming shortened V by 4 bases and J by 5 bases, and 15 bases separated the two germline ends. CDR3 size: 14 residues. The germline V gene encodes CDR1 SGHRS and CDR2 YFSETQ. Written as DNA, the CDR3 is TGCGCCAGCAGCATAACAGGGCCGAAGGAGACCCAGTACTTC. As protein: CASSITGPKETQYF.

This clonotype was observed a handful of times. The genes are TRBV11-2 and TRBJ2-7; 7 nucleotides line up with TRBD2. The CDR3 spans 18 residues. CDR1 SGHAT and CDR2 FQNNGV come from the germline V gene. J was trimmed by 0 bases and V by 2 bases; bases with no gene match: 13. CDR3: CASSLRDLRETPSYEQYF. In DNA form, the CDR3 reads TGTGCCAGCAGCTTACGTGATCTGCGGGAGACCCCCTCCTACGAGCAGTACTTC.

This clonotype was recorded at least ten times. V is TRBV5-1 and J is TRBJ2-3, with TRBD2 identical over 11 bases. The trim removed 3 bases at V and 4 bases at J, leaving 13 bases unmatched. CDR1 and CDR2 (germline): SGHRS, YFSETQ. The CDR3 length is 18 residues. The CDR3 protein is CASSSGTSGTRAPDTQYF. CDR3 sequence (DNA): TGCGCCAGCAGCTCCGGGACTAGCGGAACGAGGGCCCCAGATACGCAGTATTTT.

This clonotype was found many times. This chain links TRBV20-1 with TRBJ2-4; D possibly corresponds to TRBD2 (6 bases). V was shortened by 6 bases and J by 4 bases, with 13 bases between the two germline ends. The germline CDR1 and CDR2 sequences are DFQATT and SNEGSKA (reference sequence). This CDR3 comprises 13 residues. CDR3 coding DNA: TGCAGTGCCCCCCGCGGGGAGAAAAACATTCAGTACTTC. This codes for CSAPRGEKNIQYF.

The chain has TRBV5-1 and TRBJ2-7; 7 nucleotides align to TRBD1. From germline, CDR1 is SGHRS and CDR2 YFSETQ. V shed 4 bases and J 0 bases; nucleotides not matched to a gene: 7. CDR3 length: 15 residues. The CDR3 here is CASSTVTGSSYEQYF. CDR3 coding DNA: TGCGCCAGCAGCACCGTGACAGGGAGCTCCTACGAGCAGTACTTC.

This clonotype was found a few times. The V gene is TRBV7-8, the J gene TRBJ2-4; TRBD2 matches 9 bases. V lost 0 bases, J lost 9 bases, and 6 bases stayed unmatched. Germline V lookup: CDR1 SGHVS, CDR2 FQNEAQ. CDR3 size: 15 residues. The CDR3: CASSLALAGWGIQYF. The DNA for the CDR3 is TGTGCCAGCAGCTTAGCCCTAGCGGGGTGGGGCATTCAGTACTTC.

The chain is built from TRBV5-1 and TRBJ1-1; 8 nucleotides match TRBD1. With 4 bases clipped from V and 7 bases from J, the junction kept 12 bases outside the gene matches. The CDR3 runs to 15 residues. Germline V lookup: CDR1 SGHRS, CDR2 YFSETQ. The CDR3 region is CASSKFDRGRHEAFF. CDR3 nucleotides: TGCGCCAGCAGCAAATTTGACAGGGGACGGCATGAAGCTTTCTTT.

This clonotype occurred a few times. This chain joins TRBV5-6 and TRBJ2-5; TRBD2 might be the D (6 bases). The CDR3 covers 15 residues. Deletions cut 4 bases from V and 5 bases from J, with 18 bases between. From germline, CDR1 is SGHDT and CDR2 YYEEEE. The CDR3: CASSPIRREGETQYF. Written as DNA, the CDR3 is TGTGCCAGCAGCCCCATCCGGCGGGAAGGGGAGACCCAGTACTTC.

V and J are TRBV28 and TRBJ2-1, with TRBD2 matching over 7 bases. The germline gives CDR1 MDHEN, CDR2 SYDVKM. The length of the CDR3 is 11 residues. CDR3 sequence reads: CAGREFLEQFF. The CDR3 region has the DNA TGTGCGGGGCGGGAGTTTCTTGAGCAGTTCTTC.

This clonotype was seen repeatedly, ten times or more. The CDR3 reads CSVDGSGGTYEQYF. CDR3 nucleotides: TGCAGCGTTGACGGCAGCGGCGGGACCTACGAGCAGTACTTC. The V call is TRBV29-1, the J call TRBJ2-7; D possibly corresponds to TRBD2 (6 bases). This CDR3 has 14 amino acids. Germline values: CDR1 SQVTM, CDR2 ANQGSEA. The V end was cut by 3 bases, the J end by 2 bases, with 14 bases between.

The CDR3 protein is CASSSTSYNEQFF. DNA for the CDR3: TGTGCCAGCAGTTCGACATCCTACAATGAGCAGTTCTTC. The chain combines TRBV6-6 with TRBJ2-1; D is ambiguous. Germline V gene sequence: CDR1 MNHNY, CDR2 SVGAGI (reference sequence). The CDR3 extends over 13 amino acids. Trimming shortened V by 4 bases and J by 1 base, and 5 bases separated the two germline ends.

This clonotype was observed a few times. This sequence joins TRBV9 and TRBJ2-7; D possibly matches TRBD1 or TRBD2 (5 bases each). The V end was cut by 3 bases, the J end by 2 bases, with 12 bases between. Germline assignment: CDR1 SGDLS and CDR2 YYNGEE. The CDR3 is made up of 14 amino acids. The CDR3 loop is CASSAGTSTYEQYF. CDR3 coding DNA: TGTGCCAGCAGCGCCGGGACGTCTACCTACGAGCAGTACTTC.